What follows are 30 T cell receptor beta chains derived from one specimen sequenced in a study of blood T cell repertoires in COVID-19. Produced via immunoSEQ multiplex PCR; TCRdb's table is partial and in-frame only. The sample has over 110,000 clones; approximately 87% are singletons. Sequencing was performed on PBMCs or T cells enriched from blood (not recorded which). These receptors were obtained from a man aged 45-65 years in a cohort exposed to, infected with or recovered from COVID-19 (not recorded which).

The gene calls are TRBV10-2 and TRBJ2-7; D is possibly TRBD2 (5 bases). CDR3 size: 13 residues. Per germline, CDR1 WSHSY and CDR2 SAAADI. The V end lost 8 bases, the J end lost 2 bases, and 13 bases lay between the germline ends. CDR3 nucleotides: TGCGCCAGCGGACTGACGGTAACCTACGAGCAGTACTTC. It codes for CASGLTVTYEQYF.

The chain has TRBV6-5 and TRBJ2-7; TRBD1 might be the D (7 bases). From germline, CDR1 is MNHEY and CDR2 SVGAGI. Between the trimmed V and J ends, which lost 3 bases and 4 bases, there was a span of 16 bases. The CDR3 totals 15 residues. CDR3 loop: CASSYWGQGGYEQYF. The CDR3 DNA reads as TGTGCCAGCAGTTATTGGGGCCAGGGGGGATACGAGCAGTACTTC.

The chain recombines TRBV12-5 with TRBJ2-1; maybe TRBD2 (5 bases). CDR1 is LGHNT, CDR2 FRNRAP, per germline. The CDR3 is made up of 15 amino acids. Trimming shortened V by 7 bases and J by 10 bases, and 23 bases separated the two germline ends. CDR3 region: CASALDSLFYLEQFF. The CDR3 DNA sequence: TGTGCTAGTGCCCTGGACTCCCTTTTTTATTTAGAGCAGTTCTTC.

The rearrangement uses TRBV5-1 and TRBJ2-5; D is perhaps TRBD2 (5 bases). V was trimmed by 0 bases and J by 5 bases, leaving 17 bases between them. The germline V gene has CDR1 SGHRS and CDR2 YFSETQ. There are 16 residues in the CDR3. The CDR3 nucleotides read TGCGCCAGCAGCTTGGGACGGTTTGGGTCGGGGGAGACCCAGTACTTC. This gives the protein CASSLGRFGSGETQYF.

The rearrangement uses TRBV7-2 and TRBJ1-4; 8 bases match TRBD1. The V gene end was trimmed by 3 bases and the J gene end by 1 base; junction bases not matched to a gene: 10. Germline V lookup: CDR1 SGHTA, CDR2 FQGNSA. The CDR3 sequence is 18 residues long. The CDR3 loop is CASSFAGQGAGTNEKLFF. CDR3 nucleotides: TGTGCCAGCAGCTTCGCCGGACAGGGTGCAGGAACTAATGAAAAACTGTTTTTT.

The chain has TRBV30 and TRBJ2-3, with a possible D match to TRBD2 (7 bases). CDR1 is GTSNPN and CDR2 is SVGIG in the germline V gene (reference sequence). The CDR3 sequence is 13 residues long. Trimming pared 2 bases from V and 4 bases from J, leaving 10 bases between. CDR3 region: CAWSRGGADTQYF. In nucleotides, the CDR3 is TGTGCCTGGAGTAGGGGGGGCGCAGATACGCAGTATTTT.

This clone appeared a few times. CDR3 sequence reads: CSASEGPGDEKLFF. The CDR3 DNA reads TGCAGTGCTAGTGAGGGGCCGGGGGATGAAAAACTGTTTTTT. The chain has TRBV20-1 and TRBJ1-4, with D possibly being TRBD1 (5 bases). Germline CDR1 is DFQATT and CDR2 is SNEGSKA (reference sequence). The CDR3 length is 14 residues. V lost 3 bases, J lost 6 bases, and 14 bases lay in between.

V is TRBV19 and J is TRBJ1-5; 7 positions agree with TRBD1. The ends lost 6 bases at V and 11 bases at J; junction bases unmatched: 7. The CDR3 is 12 amino acids. Germline V CDR1 and CDR2: LNHDA, SQIVND (reference sequence). The CDR3 here is CASRPPGQTQHF. CDR3 in DNA: TGTGCCAGTAGACCCCCGGGACAGACCCAGCATTTT.

In this sample, this clone turned up once. This sequence joins TRBV6-1 and TRBJ2-1, with D perhaps TRBD2 (5 bases). V gave up 3 bases and J gave up 7 bases, with 7 bases separating them. CDR3 length: 12 residues. Germline V gene lookup returns CDR1 MNHNS and CDR2 SASEGT. In DNA form, the CDR3 reads TGTGCCAGCAGTGACGGGGTAAATGAGCAGTTCTTC. Its protein product is CASSDGVNEQFF.

The chain links TRBV6-5 to TRBJ1-6; unclear D gene. Germline CDR1 reads MNHEY; CDR2 reads SVGAGI. Trimming stripped 5 bases from V and 4 bases from J, with 12 bases between. The CDR3 covers 15 residues. The CDR3 bases are TGTGCCAGCAGTCCCGGAGTCCTGTATAATTCACCCCTCCACTTT. Amino acids: CASSPGVLYNSPLHF.

The chain carries TRBV4-1 and TRBJ2-7; 8 positions match TRBD1. The germline gives CDR1 MGHRA, CDR2 YSYEKL. The V gene end was trimmed by 3 bases and the J gene end by 4 bases; junction bases not matched to a gene: 8. This CDR3 is built from 15 residues. In nucleotides, the CDR3 is TGCGCCAGCAGCCAGGCAGGACAGGGCCTATACGAGCAGTACTTC. Translating it yields CASSQAGQGLYEQYF.

The genes are TRBV13 and TRBJ1-1; 9 bases are a match to TRBD1. From germline, CDR1 is PRHDT and CDR2 FYEKMQ (reference sequence). V was pared by 4 bases and J by 6 bases, with 0 bases of the junction left unmatched. The CDR3 spans 12 residues. The CDR3 here is CASSWDRAEAFF. CDR3 coding DNA: TGTGCCAGCAGCTGGGACAGGGCTGAAGCTTTCTTT.

This chain connects TRBV29-1 to TRBJ1-2, with D perhaps matching TRBD1 (6 bases). Trimming removed 0 bases at V and 0 bases at J, with 17 bases between. The CDR3 spans 17 residues. CDR1 and CDR2 from the germline V gene are SQVTM and ANQGSEA. The CDR3 reads CSVEEGQEDRANYGYTF. The CDR3 nucleotides read TGCAGCGTTGAAGAGGGACAAGAGGACAGAGCTAACTATGGCTACACCTTC.

The chain recombines TRBV6-2 or TRBV6-3 with TRBJ2-7; D may be TRBD2 (6 bases). The germline V gene encodes CDR1 MNHEY and CDR2 SVGEGT. The V end was cut by 5 bases, the J end by 3 bases, with 14 bases between. The length of the CDR3 is 14 residues. The CDR3 region is CASSTQRVVYEQYF. The DNA for the CDR3 is TGTGCCAGCAGTACCCAGCGGGTAGTCTACGAGCAGTACTTC.

The J gene is TRBJ1-1, the V gene TRBV2, with 7 nucleotides matching TRBD1. The germline CDR1 and CDR2 sequences are SNHLY and FYNNEI. V trimming: 8 bases; J trimming: 8 bases; junction bases outside the gene matches: 17. The CDR3 runs to 15 residues. CDR3 nucleotide sequence: TGTGCCAGCTCCCAATTATCCCGGGACAGACCCGAAGCTTTCTTT. Translating gives CASSQLSRDRPEAFF.

The chain has TRBV4-3 and TRBJ1-2; possible D gene TRBD1, 5 bases. V was trimmed by 0 bases and J by 8 bases, leaving 13 bases between them. CDR3 length: 14 residues. Per germline, CDR1 LGHNA and CDR2 YSLEER. The CDR3 loop reads CASSQDRQGWGYTF. The CDR3 nucleotides read TGCGCCAGCAGCCAAGATCGGCAGGGTTGGGGCTACACCTTC.

The rearrangement uses TRBV28 and TRBJ1-2; D not certain. The V gene's germline CDR1 is MDHEN and CDR2 SYDVKM. The CDR3 has 15 residues. Trimming took 6 bases from V and 1 from J, leaving 15 bases between them. The CDR3 loop is CASRSQFVFNYGYTF. The CDR3 nucleotides read TGTGCCAGCAGGTCTCAGTTCGTATTTAACTATGGCTACACCTTC.

The V gene is TRBV28, the J gene TRBJ2-7, with TRBD2 as a possible D gene (7 bases). V lost 8 bases and J 4 bases, leaving 24 bases between the germline ends. The CDR3 covers 16 residues. Germline V gene sequence: CDR1 MDHEN, CDR2 SYDVKM. The CDR3, as DNA: TGTGCCAGCTTCCCCTGGACGGACAGCGGGAATTACGAGCAGTACTTC. Translated: CASFPWTDSGNYEQYF.

This clone has only a few counts. The gene calls are TRBV7-2 and TRBJ2-1, with 9 positions matching TRBD1. CDR3 length: 17 residues. Germline CDR1 and CDR2: SGHTA and FQGNSA. V dropped 2 bases and J dropped 7; count of bases not matched to a gene: 12. CDR3 loop: CASSLNWGLTGGNEQFF. For the CDR3, the DNA is TGTGCCAGCAGCTTAAATTGGGGCCTGACAGGGGGGAATGAGCAGTTCTTC.

The CDR3 sequence: CASSQPGQDDDEQYF. The DNA for the CDR3 is TGTGCCAGCAGCCAGCCGGGACAGGACGATGACGAGCAGTACTTC. This sequence joins TRBV3-1 (or the pseudogene TRBV3-2) and TRBJ2-7; TRBD1 aligns across 8 bases. The germline V gene has CDR1 LGHDT and CDR2 YNNKEL (reference sequence). V gave up 3 bases and J gave up 5 bases; unmatched junction bases: 9. The CDR3 spans 15 residues.

The rearrangement joins TRBV19 to TRBJ1-3, with 9 bases matching TRBD1. Unmatched junction bases numbered 7, after V lost 6 bases and J lost 4 bases. CDR1 and CDR2 from the germline V gene are LNHDA and SQIVND (reference sequence). The CDR3 covers 15 residues. The CDR3 reads CASSPGTGSGNTIYF. CDR3 sequence (DNA): TGTGCCAGTAGCCCCGGGACAGGGTCCGGAAACACCATATATTTT.

Only one count was recorded for this clone. This chain uses TRBV25-1 with TRBJ1-4; D not resolved. Germline CDR1 MGHDK, CDR2 SYGVNS. The CDR3 loop spans 11 amino acids. V lost 6 bases, J lost 13 bases, and 12 bases lay in between. The CDR3 protein is CASSLDFGLFF. The CDR3 DNA reads as TGTGCCAGCAGCCTAGATTTTGGACTGTTTTTT.

The chain joins TRBV7-9 to TRBJ1-1; the D gene is possibly TRBD1 (6 bases). CDR3 length: 15 residues. CDR1 is SEHNR and CDR2 is FQNEAQ in the germline V gene (reference sequence). Trimming stripped 3 bases from V and 1 base from J, with 12 bases between. The CDR3 DNA follows: TGTGCCAGCAGCTTTGAGGACAGAAAGAACACTGAAGCTTTCTTT. It specifies CASSFEDRKNTEAFF.

The V call is TRBV7-9, the J call TRBJ1-1; 9 bases map to TRBD1. This CDR3 is built from 15 residues. Germline trimming cut 0 bases from V and 4 bases from J; bases unmatched to any gene: 3. From germline, CDR1 is SEHNR and CDR2 FQNEAQ (reference sequence). CDR3 region: CASSLASQGATEAFF. As DNA, the CDR3 is TGTGCCAGCAGCTTAGCGTCACAGGGGGCCACTGAAGCTTTCTTT.

This clone was picked up one time. The chain links TRBV11-1 to TRBJ2-7; D not resolved. CDR1 is SGHAT and CDR2 is FQDESV in the germline V gene (reference sequence). Between the trimmed V and J ends, which lost 3 bases and 2 bases, there was a span of 8 bases. The CDR3 extends over 13 amino acids. The CDR3 DNA sequence: TGTGCCAGCAGCTTGAGACTTACCTACGAGCAGTACTTC. Its translation is CASSLRLTYEQYF.

The CDR3 coding sequence is TGTGCCAGCAGGGAGAATGCCGGCGGGGAGCTGTTTTTT. Its translation: CASRENAGGELFF. The gene calls are TRBV12-3 or TRBV12-4 and TRBJ2-2; the D is unclear. Trimming stripped 6 bases from V and 7 bases from J, with 12 bases between. The CDR3 runs to 13 residues.

V is TRBV10-2 and J is TRBJ1-1; the D is unclear. Germline V gene sequence: CDR1 WSHSY, CDR2 SAAADI. The V end lost 4 bases, the J end lost 1 base, and 4 bases lay between the germline ends. This CDR3 is 12 amino acids long. The CDR3 protein is CASSAGNTEAFF. The CDR3 DNA reads as TGCGCCAGCAGTGCAGGGAACACTGAAGCTTTCTTT.

The rearrangement links TRBV18 to TRBJ1-1; 7 bases agree with TRBD1. Trimming at V came to 0 bases and at J to 1 base, leaving 5 bases not matched to a gene. This CDR3 has 16 amino acids. Germline CDR1 reads KGHSH; CDR2 reads LQKENI. The CDR3 loop is CASSPPSRTGNTEAFF. Here the CDR3 DNA reads TGTGCCAGCTCACCACCCTCTCGGACAGGGAACACTGAAGCTTTCTTT.

The count of this clone is one. This chain uses TRBV28 with TRBJ1-2; weak D call: TRBD1 (6 bases). In germline, CDR1 is MDHEN, CDR2 SYDVKM. The CDR3 consists of 12 residues. Trimming stripped 6 bases from V and 7 bases from J, with 12 bases between. For the CDR3, the DNA is TGTGCCAGCAGGGTTCAGGGGATTGGCTACACCTTC. Translated: CASRVQGIGYTF.

The V call is TRBV4-1, the J call TRBJ2-3; 8 nucleotides agree with TRBD2. Germline CDR1 MGHRA, CDR2 YSYEKL. The CDR3 sequence is 18 residues long. V gave up 2 bases and J gave up 0 bases; unmatched junction bases: 10. CDR3 bases: TGCGCCAGCAGCCAAAGAACTAGCGGCCTAGTCAGCACAGATACGCAGTATTTT. It codes for CASSQRTSGLVSTDTQYF.